This T cell receptor (beta chain) originates from a study of regulatory T cells in long-lasting Graves disease (dated by TCRdb to the early 2020s). About the full investigation: Patients with newly diagnosed Graves' disease had been on antithyroid drugs for under 3 months. Peripheral blood TCR sequencing and RNA sequencing compared persistent Graves' disease patients with newly diagnosed Graves' disease patients. The study was registered as a clinical trial and conducted in China. TCR sequencing covered about 13 persistent and 20 newly diagnosed Graves' disease patients, around 35 samples in total. What the authors observed across the whole study: The authors acknowledged the small sample size as a limitation that may reduce accuracy. A larger number of public clonotypes was shared among persistent patients (approximately 3,000) than among newly diagnosed patients (about 990). Only the TCR beta chain was sequenced and analyzed. The study examined only peripheral blood because the primary lesion, thyroid tissue, could not be accessed. Persistent disease showed preferential use of TRBV28, TRBJ1-2 and TRBJ2-5, whereas newly diagnosed disease favored TRBV20-1 and TRBJ2-1. Compared with newly diagnosed patients, patients with persistent Graves' disease had lower TCR Shannon entropy and fewer highly expanded clones, which suggests clonal expansion.

From the germline V gene, CDR1 is MDHEN and CDR2 is SYDVKM. Reading from cysteine to phenylalanine, the CDR3 counts 13 amino acids. Only the CDR3 portion is preserved as DNA: 39 bases, with reading frame beginning at the first base. V gives up 7 bases and J gives up 3 bases, and the segment between their germline ends measures 7 bases. This clonotype came up many times. Its cognate antigen has yet to be identified. It has no much larger one-base neighbor in the sample; base qualities were not kept. Receptor libraries were prepared by multiplex PCR. TCRdb lists the instrument as Illumina HiSeq 4000. iRepertoire HTBI primers and Arm-PCR amplification of CDR3 regions were used to construct TCR beta libraries. Before sequencing, the PCR products went through gel purification. Per the original workflow: Gene usage analysis of CDR3 amino acid clonotypes relied on the roughly 58 TRBV and 13 to 15 TRBJ segments identified across samples. COPE and FqMerger were used to merge the filtered high-quality paired reads into contigs. BLAST was used to align contigs to IMGT TRBV, TRBD and TRBJ reference genes, and CDR3 was defined according to IMGT. Clonotypes above 0.1% frequency were classified as highly expanded clones. Shannon entropy was used to measure repertoire diversity, and the Gini coefficient was used to measure V-J evenness. A clonotype was considered public if more than one individual shared it. The public sequencing data were trimmed at Q25 with fastp and processed into clonotypes with MiXCR by TCRdb, which kept only in-frame beta chains. Each entry is one CDR3 protein sequence, shown with its most common DNA and genes. The V and J calls here are based on TCRdb, not the publication. The sample table shows approximately 400,000 distinct CDR3 sequences, and 15% are seen once. 16% of the sample belongs to the ten largest clones.

This specimen's time point label, interpreted: newly diagnosed GD, antithyroid drugs for less than 3 months. For both TCR sequencing and RNA sequencing, RNA was extracted from PBMCs using TRIzol. The diagnosis of Graves' disease was made according to American Thyroid Association guidelines. Patients for the study were recruited at an endocrinology department in Xi'an, China. Each patient gave 8.5 to 9.5 milliliters of peripheral blood, collected in an EDTA anticoagulant tube. PBMCs were isolated by Ficoll Paque Plus density gradient separation without further T cell sorting. RNA quality was checked with an Agilent 2100 Bioanalyzer and agarose gel, and concentration with a NanoDrop 2000. These data were also filed under a second study, of T cells in Graves' hyperthyroidism and ophthalmopathy. According to the second study: Graves' hyperthyroidism was defined as stable when no progression to ophthalmopathy occurred over 18 months of follow-up. Hyperthyroidism patients were newly diagnosed, had a disease duration of under 2 months, and were aged 18 to 65 years. Patients with uncontrolled infections, other autoimmune diseases, pregnancy or lactation were excluded. Diagnoses relied on clinical symptoms, serum thyroxine and TRAb, thyroid ultrasound and orbital computed tomography. A first-round RT-PCR of the TCR CDR3 used the HTBI primer set with the Qiagen OneStep RT-PCR kit. Most expanded thyroid clonotypes (frequency above 0.001) were also found in blood, which suggests that blood repertoires may mirror thyroid immune responses. A 13 V-J signature model separated ophthalmopathy from stable hyperthyroidism, with approximately 86% sensitivity and roughly 81% specificity in cross-validation and 80%/75% in testing. In validation, progression to ophthalmopathy was predicted by the model with around 70% sensitivity and under 85% specificity, a median of about 6.8 months before onset. A discovery cohort of around 98 patients, 43 with Graves' ophthalmopathy and about 58 with stable Graves' hyperthyroidism, was used to find distinguishing TCR V-J signatures. An independent validation cohort of under 20 hyperthyroidism patients and more than 15 patients who later progressed to ophthalmopathy tested prospective prediction of ophthalmopathy. For training and testing, the 100 or so patients in the discovery cohort were randomly divided in a 7:3 ratio. The study also compared thyroid tissue and blood T-cell repertoires from more than five Graves' hyperthyroidism patients. After sampling, hyperthyroidism patients received methimazole starting at 30 mg daily, and ophthalmopathy patients received high-dose intravenous methylprednisolone. Libraries were constructed in a second round of multiplex PCR, after which size selection and purification were carried out. Libraries were sequenced paired-end with 100 bp reads on an Illumina HiSeq2000. SOAPnuke was used to process the raw data, with reads discarded if the reads contained adapters or uncalled bases, had a mean Phred below 15, or lacked an exact constant-primer or identifier match. COPE v1.2.5 was used to merge high-quality paired reads, and clonotypes were defined as unique nucleotide sequences. MiTCR v1.1 was used to align the clonotypes against IMGT TRBV, TRBD and TRBJ reference segments. Analysis was restricted to V-J combinations with a frequency above 0.0001, which covered 99% to 99.2% of repertoires. A TCS score was defined as the ratio of F50 (clonal expansion) to E x V (chaos), with BLOSUM62-based TCRdist applied between CDR3 peptides within each V-J. Welch's t-statistics and random forest reduced roughly 540 V-J features to 10 to 15, which were used in a naive Bayes classifier (R e1071). No statistical method was used to set the sample size in advance, and investigators knew the group allocation. TCR Vbeta CDR3 sequencing of approximately 140 peripheral blood samples (over 40 ophthalmopathy, 75 hyperthyroidism and roughly 17 progressor patients) is reported in the paper.

This material consisted of peripheral blood mononuclear cells (PBMCs), taken at new diagnosis, from a patient treated with antithyroid drugs. Here the chain combines TRBV28 and TRBJ1-6; the D segment cannot be called with confidence. This clonotype originated in a young woman with Graves disease. Donor details come from another sample of the same person, matched by shared clones. The CDR3 reads as follows: CASTLGYNSPLHF. The sequenced DNA is TGTGCCAGCACCCTGGGCTATAATTCACCCCTCCACTTT. Joined to the reference TRBV28 and TRBJ1-6 proteins, this CDR3 gives the full variable domain: DVKVTQSSRYLVKRTGEKVFLECVQDMDHENMFWYRQDPGLGLRLIYFSYDVKMKEKGDIPEGYSVSREKKERFSLILESASTNQTSMYLCASTLGYNSPLHFGNGTRLTVT.